One and the same sample provided the 9 T cell receptor beta chains below, sequenced in a study of regulatory T cells in long-lasting Graves disease. Arm-PCR of CDR3 regions and iRepertoire HTBI primers were the basis on which TCR beta libraries were built. TCRdb fed the multiplex PCR reads into MiXCR, producing one record per CDR3 protein. The table shows some 250,000 distinct CDR3 sequences, with around a sixth occurring only once. As for time point: newly diagnosed GD, antithyroid drugs for less than 3 months. RNA isolated from PBMCs was used to make the TCR library. These same data were also listed under a study on T cells in Graves' hyperthyroidism and ophthalmopathy.

This sample comprised peripheral blood mononuclear cells (PBMCs), obtained at new diagnosis, from a patient treated with antithyroid drugs. These receptors originate from a woman in her twenties or thirties with Graves disease.

As concerns this clonotype: A much bigger clone sits one base away, suggesting this may be a read error. The V gene is TRBV2, the J gene TRBJ1-3; 9 nucleotides agree with TRBD1. The CDR3 sequence is 15 residues long. Germline CDR1 reads SNHLY; CDR2 reads FYNNEI. The V gene end was trimmed by 6 bases and the J gene end by 0 bases; junction bases not matched to a gene: 3. The CDR3 sequence: CASSADRGSGNTIYF. The CDR3 coding sequence is TGTGCCAGCAGCGCGGACAGGGGCTCTGGAAACACCATATATTTT.

This clonotype was counted many times. The V and J genes are TRBV13 and TRBJ2-7, with 7 nucleotides matching TRBD1. The V gene end was trimmed by 6 bases and the J gene end by 4 bases; junction bases not matched to a gene: 9. Per germline, CDR1 PRHDT and CDR2 FYEKMQ (reference sequence). This CDR3 contains 14 residues. The DNA for the CDR3 is TGTGCCAGCAGTCTAACAGGGGAACAGTACGAGCAGTACTTC. As protein: CASSLTGEQYEQYF.

There are many counts of this clonotype. The chain carries TRBV29-1 and TRBJ2-7; 8 bases align to TRBD1. Germline-derived CDR1 and CDR2 are SQVTM and ANQGSEA. The CDR3 is 14 residues long. J gave up 2 bases and V 3 bases, and 6 bases lay outside the gene matches. CDR3 amino acids: CSVERQGIPYEQYF. In DNA, the CDR3 is TGCAGCGTTGAGAGACAGGGGATACCCTACGAGCAGTACTTC.

This clonotype was recorded at least ten times. The chain combines TRBV11-2 with TRBJ2-3; D is perhaps TRBD1 or TRBD2 (5 bases each). The CDR3 has 15 residues. The germline V gene has CDR1 SGHAT and CDR2 FQNNGV. V lost 2 bases to trimming and J lost 1 base, with 10 bases between them. The CDR3 is CASSLSLGGTDTQYF. For the CDR3, the DNA is TGTGCCAGCAGCTTAAGTCTGGGGGGCACAGATACGCAGTATTTT.

This clonotype was counted between two and nine times. This chain uses TRBV7-6 with TRBJ2-5; possible D gene TRBD1, 5 bases. Germline V lookup: CDR1 SGHVS, CDR2 FNYEAQ. V lost 8 bases and J lost 2, with 9 bases in between. This CDR3 is built from 12 residues. The CDR3 coding sequence is TGTGCCAGCTCCAGGGTTCAAGAGACCCAGTACTTC. It yields the protein CASSRVQETQYF.

With regard to this clonotype: A much larger clone differs from this one at a single base, so this may be a read error. The V and J genes are TRBV15 and TRBJ2-4, with D uncertain. Trimming removed 0 bases from V and 13 bases from J, with 19 bases in between. The CDR3 loop spans 15 amino acids. CDR1 and CDR2 (germline): LNHNV, YYDKDF (reference sequence). CDR3 in amino acids: CATSREGHSYNEQYF. The CDR3 DNA reads as TGTGCCACCAGCAGAGAAGGGCACTCCTACAATGAGCAGTACTTC.

This clonotype was recorded at least ten times. The genes are TRBV27 and TRBJ1-1; D is possibly TRBD1 (5 bases). Per germline, CDR1 MNHEY and CDR2 SMNVEV (reference sequence). This CDR3 comprises 14 residues. The V gene lost 6 bases and the J gene lost 8 bases, with 19 bases spanning the gap. The CDR3: CASSSIRGGVEAFF. The DNA for the CDR3 is TGTGCCAGCAGCTCCATTAGGGGAGGGGTCGAAGCTTTCTTT.

Turning to this clonotype: Since a much larger clone is just one base distant, this may be a read error. The CDR3 bases are TGTGCCAGCAGCTTATCAGGAGGGGGCGATGGCTACACCTTC. Amino acid sequence: CASSLSGGGDGYTF. This sequence joins TRBV11-2 and TRBJ1-2; 7 bases line up with TRBD1. CDR3 size: 14 residues. CDR1 and CDR2 (germline): SGHAT, FQNNGV. The V segment lost 2 bases and the J segment 6 bases; nucleotides outside the gene matches: 6.

V gene TRBV10-2 combines with J gene TRBJ1-1; D is uncertain. There are 12 residues in the CDR3. Trimming took 0 bases from V and 10 from J, leaving 9 bases between them. The germline V gene encodes CDR1 WSHSY and CDR2 SAAADI. CDR3 sequence (DNA): TGCGCCAGCAGTGAGTCCAGATCGGCAGCTTTCTTT. It specifies CASSESRSAAFF.